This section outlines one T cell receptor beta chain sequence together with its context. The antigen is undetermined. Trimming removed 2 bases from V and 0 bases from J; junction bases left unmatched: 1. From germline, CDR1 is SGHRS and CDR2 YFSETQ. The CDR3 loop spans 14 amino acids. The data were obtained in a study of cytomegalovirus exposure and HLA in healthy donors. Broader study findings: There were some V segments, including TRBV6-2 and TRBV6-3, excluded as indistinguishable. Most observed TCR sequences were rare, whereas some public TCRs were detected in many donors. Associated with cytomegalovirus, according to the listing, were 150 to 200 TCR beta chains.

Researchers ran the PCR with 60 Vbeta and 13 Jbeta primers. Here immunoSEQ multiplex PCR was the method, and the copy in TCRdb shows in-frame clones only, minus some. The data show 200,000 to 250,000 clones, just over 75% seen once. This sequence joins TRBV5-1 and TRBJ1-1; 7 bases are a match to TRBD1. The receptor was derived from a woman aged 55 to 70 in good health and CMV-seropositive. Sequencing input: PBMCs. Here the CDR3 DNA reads TGCGCCAGCAGCTTAGGGACAGTGAACACTGAAGCTTTCTTT. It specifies CASSLGTVNTEAFF.